This TCR beta chain was captured by sequencing in a study of T cells after yellow fever vaccination. Study-wide background: SMART-Seq v4 Ultra Low Input prepared libraries from low-cell fractions.

Researchers made TCR cDNA using 5'RACE template switching, and this step added a universal primer site and UMIs. TCRdb re-derived calls from the 5' RACE reads in MiXCR, one entry per CDR3 protein. Of more than 350,000 distinct CDR3 sequences listed, more than 9% are singletons. This clonotype was seen a few times. Its antigen is not identified. Germline CDR1 LGHNA, CDR2 YSLEER. V trimming: 4 bases; J trimming: 7 bases; junction bases outside the gene matches: 6. This CDR3 spans 14 amino acids. Study-wide findings and caveats: Some clonotypes were seen in both the CD4 and the CD8 compartments. These made up a small share and likely arose from convergent recombination. Clones that expanded after primary vaccination mostly reappeared after the booster (96% CD4, 75% to 90% CD8).

The chain links TRBV4-3 to TRBJ2-1; 8 nucleotides line up with TRBD2. Sample: PBMCs, taken on the day of the first yellow fever vaccination. The TCR was taken from a man younger than 35 who received the YFV17D yellow fever vaccine. CDR3 amino acids: CASSPGGARNEQFF. The CDR3 nucleotides read TGCGCCAGCAGCCCCGGGGGGGCCCGAAATGAGCAGTTCTTC.